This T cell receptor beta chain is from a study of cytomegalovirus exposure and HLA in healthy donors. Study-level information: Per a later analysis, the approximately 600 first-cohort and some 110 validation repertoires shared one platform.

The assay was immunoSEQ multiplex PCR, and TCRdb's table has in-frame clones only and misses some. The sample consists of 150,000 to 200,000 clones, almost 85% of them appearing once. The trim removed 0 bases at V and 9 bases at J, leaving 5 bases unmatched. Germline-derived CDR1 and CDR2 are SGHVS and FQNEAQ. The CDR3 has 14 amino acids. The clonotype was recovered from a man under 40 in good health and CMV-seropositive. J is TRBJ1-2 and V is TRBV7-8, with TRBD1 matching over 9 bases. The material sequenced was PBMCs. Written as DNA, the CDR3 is TGTGCCAGCAGCTTAGCGGGACAGGGAGGACGCTACACCTTC. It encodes CASSLAGQGGRYTF.